These 3 T cell receptor beta chains were all obtained from the same sample, sequenced in a study of CD8 T cells in ankylosing spondylitis. TCRdb independently ran MiXCR on the 5' RACE reads; one entry per CDR3 protein. The sample lists 30,000 to 45,000 distinct CDR3 sequences, about 15% occurring once. Sequenced material: blood. These receptors came from a male donor with ankylosing spondylitis or in good health (not recorded which).

This clonotype was found many times. The chain combines TRBV15 with TRBJ2-5; 7 bases are shared with TRBD2. Looked up from germline, CDR1 is LNHNV and CDR2 is YYDKDF (reference sequence). Losses at the gene ends were 4 bases for V and 2 bases for J; bases not matched to a gene: 1. CDR3 length: 13 amino acids. The CDR3 loop reads CATSTAGQETQYF. CDR3 DNA: TGTGCCACCAGCACAGCGGGGCAAGAGACCCAGTACTTC.

This clonotype was seen more than once but under ten times. The chain is built from TRBV4-3 and TRBJ2-1, with 10 bases aligning to TRBD2. The CDR3 length is 15 residues. Germline lookup yields CDR1 LGHNA and CDR2 YSLEER. V lost 4 bases to trimming and J lost 8 bases; unmatched junction nucleotides: 8. CDR3 residues: CASSPWASGRDEQFF. The CDR3 nucleotides read TGCGCCAGCAGCCCGTGGGCTAGCGGGAGAGATGAGCAGTTCTTC.

This clonotype was seen many times. The gene calls are TRBV9 and TRBJ2-1; D call uncertain. Trimming pared 3 bases from V and 6 bases from J, leaving 4 bases between. Per germline, CDR1 SGDLS and CDR2 YYNGEE. The CDR3 totals 11 residues. CDR3 sequence reads: CASSGINEQFF. The CDR3 DNA reads TGTGCCAGCAGCGGGATCAATGAGCAGTTCTTC. The complete variable domain, with remaining parts taken from reference TRBV9 and TRBJ2-1, reads DSGVTQTPKHLITATGQRVTLRCSPRSGDLSVYWYQQSLDQGLQFLIQYYNGEERAKGNILERFSAQQFPDLHSELNLSSLELGDSALYFCASSGINEQFFGPGTRLTVL.